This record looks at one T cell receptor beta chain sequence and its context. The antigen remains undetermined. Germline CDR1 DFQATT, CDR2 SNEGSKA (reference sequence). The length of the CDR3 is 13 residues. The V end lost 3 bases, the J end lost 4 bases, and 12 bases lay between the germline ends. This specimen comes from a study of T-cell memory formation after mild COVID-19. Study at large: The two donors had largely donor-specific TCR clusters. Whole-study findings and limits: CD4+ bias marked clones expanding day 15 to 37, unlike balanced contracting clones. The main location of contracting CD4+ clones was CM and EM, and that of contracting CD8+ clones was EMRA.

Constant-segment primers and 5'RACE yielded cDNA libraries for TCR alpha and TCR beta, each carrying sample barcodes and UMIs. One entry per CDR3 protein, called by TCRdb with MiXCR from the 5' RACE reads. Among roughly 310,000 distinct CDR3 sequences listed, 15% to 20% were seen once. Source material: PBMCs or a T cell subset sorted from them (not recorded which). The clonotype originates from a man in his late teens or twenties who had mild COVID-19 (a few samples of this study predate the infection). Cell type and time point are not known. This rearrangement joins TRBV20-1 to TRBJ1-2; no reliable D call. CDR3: CSARAGFSYGYTF. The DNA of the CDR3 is TGCAGTGCTAGGGCGGGGTTCAGCTATGGCTACACCTTC.